Presented here are 18 T cell receptor beta chains from one specimen sequenced in a study of cytomegalovirus exposure and HLA in healthy donors. Measured with immunoSEQ multiplex PCR; TCRdb has only the in-frame clones, and not every one. There are about 140,000 clones in the sample; around 85% occur only once, and nearly 3% lies in the top ten. The sequenced material came from PBMCs. The receptors come from a man aged 18 to 29 in good health and CMV-seronegative.

This chain connects TRBV4-3 to TRBJ2-1, with 9 bases matching TRBD2. The CDR3 extends over 16 amino acids. Per germline, CDR1 LGHNA and CDR2 YSLEER. The V and J ends lost 4 bases and 8 bases, in that order; junction bases with no gene match: 12. The CDR3 region is CASSPGTSRVLYEQFF. In DNA, the CDR3 is TGCGCCAGCAGCCCAGGGACTAGCCGAGTTCTATATGAGCAGTTCTTC.

J is TRBJ1-5 and V is TRBV21-1. TRBV21-1 is listed as a pseudogene. The CDR3 has 17 residues. The chain's CDR3 is CASSKRLACPRNQPQHF. CDR3 DNA: TGTGCCAGCAGCAAAAGACTCGCTTGCCCCCGCAATCAGCCCCAGCATTTT.

A few counts support this clone. The V and J genes are TRBV5-6 and TRBJ1-2; a weak D match, TRBD1 (5 bases). The V end lost 0 bases, the J end lost 6 bases, and 9 bases lay between the germline ends. Germline CDR1 reads SGHDT; CDR2 reads YYEEEE. The CDR3 has 13 amino acids. CDR3 in DNA: TGTGCCAGCAGCTTGGGCAGGGAAGATGGCTACACCTTC. This codes for CASSLGREDGYTF.

The J gene is TRBJ1-1, the V gene TRBV6-1; 7 nucleotides match TRBD1. The ends lost 8 bases at V and 6 bases at J; junction bases unmatched: 15. The germline V gene has CDR1 MNHNS and CDR2 SASEGT. This CDR3 has 15 residues. The CDR3 loop reads CASGPPGTALPEAFF. As DNA, the CDR3 is TGTGCCAGCGGACCTCCCGGGACAGCCCTCCCTGAAGCTTTCTTT.

The rearrangement links TRBV2 to TRBJ2-7; D might be TRBD1 (6 bases). Trimming cost V 7 bases and J 2 bases, with 15 bases left between them. Germline lookup yields CDR1 SNHLY and CDR2 FYNNEI. The CDR3 covers 14 residues. The CDR3 coding sequence is TGTGCCAGCAATTTTGCAGGGGCGGCCTACGAGCAGTACTTC. Residues: CASNFAGAAYEQYF.

Details on this clone: Other nucleotide sequences in the sample specify the same CDR3. V usage is TRBV19 and J usage is TRBJ2-7, with a possible D match to TRBD1 (5 bases). The V end was cut by 5 bases, the J end by 0 bases, with 8 bases between. Looked up from germline, CDR1 is LNHDA and CDR2 is SQIVND (reference sequence). This CDR3 region has 13 residues. The CDR3 here is CASSLQGSYEQYF. Written as DNA, the CDR3 is TGTGCCAGTAGTCTCCAGGGCTCCTACGAGCAGTACTTC.

The chain employs TRBV7-9 and TRBJ2-7, with D possibly TRBD2 on 6 matching bases. CDR3 size: 15 residues. Trimming removed 0 bases at V and 0 bases at J, with 9 bases between. The germline V gene has CDR1 SEHNR and CDR2 FQNEAQ (reference sequence). This CDR3 is CASSLAGGASYEQYF. CDR3 DNA: TGTGCCAGCAGCTTAGCAGGCGGGGCCTCCTACGAGCAGTACTTC.

J is TRBJ2-2 and V is TRBV5-1; D possibly corresponds to TRBD2 (6 bases). V lost 2 bases and J lost 3, with 8 bases in between. Germline loops: CDR1 SGHRS, CDR2 YFSETQ. This CDR3 spans 14 amino acids. Written as DNA, the CDR3 is TGCGCCAGCAGCTTACTAGCAGACACCGGGGAGCTGTTTTTT. It yields the protein CASSLLADTGELFF.

The J gene is TRBJ1-2, the V gene TRBV29-1; possible D gene TRBD1, 5 bases. The V end lost 4 bases, the J end lost 9 bases, and 18 bases lay between the germline ends. Per germline, CDR1 SQVTM and CDR2 ANQGSEA. The CDR3 contains 13 residues. CDR3 residues: CSVVVQGQLSYTF. CDR3 coding DNA: TGCAGCGTTGTAGTTCAGGGTCAATTGAGCTACACCTTC.

The chain joins TRBV5-1 to TRBJ2-5; TRBD1 aligns across 8 bases. Looked up from germline, CDR1 is SGHRS and CDR2 is YFSETQ. J was trimmed by 3 bases and V by 3 bases; bases with no gene match: 7. This CDR3 contains 15 residues. CDR3 in amino acids: CASSSTGVGEETQYF. The CDR3 DNA reads TGCGCCAGCAGCTCGACAGGGGTTGGAGAAGAGACCCAGTACTTC.

The J gene is TRBJ2-5, the V gene TRBV7-2, with D possibly being TRBD2 (5 bases). The V end lost 5 bases, the J end lost 5 bases, and 18 bases lay between the germline ends. The CDR3 covers 15 residues. Germline lookup yields CDR1 SGHTA and CDR2 FQGNSA. DNA for the CDR3: TGTGCCAGCAGCCCAACTCTAGCCCTTAGGGAGACCCAGTACTTC. Translating it yields CASSPTLALRETQYF.

The chain joins TRBV30 to TRBJ1-3, with D uncertain. The CDR3 sequence is 15 residues long. Germline CDR1 and CDR2: GTSNPN and SVGIG (reference sequence). The CDR3 loop is CAGRPDTFSGNTIYF. CDR3 bases: TGTGCGGGGAGGCCAGATACCTTCTCTGGAAACACCATATATTTT.

The V gene is TRBV5-4, the J gene TRBJ2-7; 7 bases line up with TRBD2. The CDR3 has 15 residues. After removal of 4 bases from V and 6 bases from J, the junction contained 13 bases not matched to a gene. The germline gives CDR1 SGHNT, CDR2 YYREEE (reference sequence). The CDR3 region is CASSAGGGIPLEQYF. The CDR3, as DNA: TGTGCCAGCAGCGCTGGGGGGGGGATTCCTCTCGAGCAGTACTTC.

CDR3 DNA: TGTGCCAGCAGTTTCGGGACTATCACAGATACGCAGTATTTT. Encoded protein: CASSFGTITDTQYF. The chain joins TRBV5-6 to TRBJ2-3; 7 bases line up with TRBD2. The length of the CDR3 is 14 residues. CDR1 is SGHDT and CDR2 is YYEEEE in the germline V gene. V lost 5 bases, J lost 2 bases, and 5 bases stayed unmatched.

The gene calls are TRBV28 and TRBJ1-5, with TRBD1 identical over 7 bases. The germline V gene has CDR1 MDHEN and CDR2 SYDVKM. The CDR3 consists of 16 residues. The junction had 11 bases not matched to a gene; V was cut back by 6 bases and J by 3 bases. The CDR3 nucleotides read TGTGCCAGCAGCTCTAAGCCGGGACAGATCAATCAGCCCCAGCATTTT. Its protein is CASSSKPGQINQPQHF.

J is TRBJ1-1 and V is TRBV6-5; TRBD1 matches at 9 bases. Germline V gives CDR1 MNHEY, CDR2 SVGAGI. CDR3 length: 14 residues. Trimming at V came to 4 bases and at J to 5 bases, leaving 5 bases not matched to a gene. CDR3 region: CASSSHRGLTEAFF. As DNA, the CDR3 is TGTGCCAGCAGTTCCCACAGGGGGCTAACTGAAGCTTTCTTT.

The rearrangement uses TRBV2 and TRBJ1-2, with TRBD1 matching 12 bases. This CDR3 spans 18 amino acids. The V gene end was trimmed by 3 bases and the J gene end by 8 bases; junction bases not matched to a gene: 16. Germline V gene lookup returns CDR1 SNHLY and CDR2 FYNNEI. Here the CDR3 DNA reads TGTGCCAGCAGTGACCGGACCCAACCCGGGACAGGGGGCACGGGCTACACCTTC. Protein product: CASSDRTQPGTGGTGYTF.

The V and J genes are TRBV13 and TRBJ1-1, with a weak D call TRBD1 (6 bases). V lost 2 bases, J lost 6 bases, and 10 bases lay in between. The CDR3 loop spans 13 amino acids. Germline-derived CDR1 and CDR2 are PRHDT and FYEKMQ (reference sequence). In nucleotides, the CDR3 is TGTGCCAGCAGCTTAAGGGGGAGACCTGAAGCTTTCTTT. This translates into CASSLRGRPEAFF.